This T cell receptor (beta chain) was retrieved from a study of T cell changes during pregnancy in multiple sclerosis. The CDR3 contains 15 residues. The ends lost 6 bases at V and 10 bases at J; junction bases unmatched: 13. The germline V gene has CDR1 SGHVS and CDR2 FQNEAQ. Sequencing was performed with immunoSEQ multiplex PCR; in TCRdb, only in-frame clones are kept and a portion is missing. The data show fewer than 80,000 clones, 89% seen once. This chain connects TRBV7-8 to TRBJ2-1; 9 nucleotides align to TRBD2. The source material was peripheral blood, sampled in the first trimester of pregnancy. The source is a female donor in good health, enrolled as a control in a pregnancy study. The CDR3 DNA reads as TGTGCCAGCAGTCCCGCCTGGCGGGAGGGCATCGAGCAGTTCTTC. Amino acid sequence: CASSPAWREGIEQFF.